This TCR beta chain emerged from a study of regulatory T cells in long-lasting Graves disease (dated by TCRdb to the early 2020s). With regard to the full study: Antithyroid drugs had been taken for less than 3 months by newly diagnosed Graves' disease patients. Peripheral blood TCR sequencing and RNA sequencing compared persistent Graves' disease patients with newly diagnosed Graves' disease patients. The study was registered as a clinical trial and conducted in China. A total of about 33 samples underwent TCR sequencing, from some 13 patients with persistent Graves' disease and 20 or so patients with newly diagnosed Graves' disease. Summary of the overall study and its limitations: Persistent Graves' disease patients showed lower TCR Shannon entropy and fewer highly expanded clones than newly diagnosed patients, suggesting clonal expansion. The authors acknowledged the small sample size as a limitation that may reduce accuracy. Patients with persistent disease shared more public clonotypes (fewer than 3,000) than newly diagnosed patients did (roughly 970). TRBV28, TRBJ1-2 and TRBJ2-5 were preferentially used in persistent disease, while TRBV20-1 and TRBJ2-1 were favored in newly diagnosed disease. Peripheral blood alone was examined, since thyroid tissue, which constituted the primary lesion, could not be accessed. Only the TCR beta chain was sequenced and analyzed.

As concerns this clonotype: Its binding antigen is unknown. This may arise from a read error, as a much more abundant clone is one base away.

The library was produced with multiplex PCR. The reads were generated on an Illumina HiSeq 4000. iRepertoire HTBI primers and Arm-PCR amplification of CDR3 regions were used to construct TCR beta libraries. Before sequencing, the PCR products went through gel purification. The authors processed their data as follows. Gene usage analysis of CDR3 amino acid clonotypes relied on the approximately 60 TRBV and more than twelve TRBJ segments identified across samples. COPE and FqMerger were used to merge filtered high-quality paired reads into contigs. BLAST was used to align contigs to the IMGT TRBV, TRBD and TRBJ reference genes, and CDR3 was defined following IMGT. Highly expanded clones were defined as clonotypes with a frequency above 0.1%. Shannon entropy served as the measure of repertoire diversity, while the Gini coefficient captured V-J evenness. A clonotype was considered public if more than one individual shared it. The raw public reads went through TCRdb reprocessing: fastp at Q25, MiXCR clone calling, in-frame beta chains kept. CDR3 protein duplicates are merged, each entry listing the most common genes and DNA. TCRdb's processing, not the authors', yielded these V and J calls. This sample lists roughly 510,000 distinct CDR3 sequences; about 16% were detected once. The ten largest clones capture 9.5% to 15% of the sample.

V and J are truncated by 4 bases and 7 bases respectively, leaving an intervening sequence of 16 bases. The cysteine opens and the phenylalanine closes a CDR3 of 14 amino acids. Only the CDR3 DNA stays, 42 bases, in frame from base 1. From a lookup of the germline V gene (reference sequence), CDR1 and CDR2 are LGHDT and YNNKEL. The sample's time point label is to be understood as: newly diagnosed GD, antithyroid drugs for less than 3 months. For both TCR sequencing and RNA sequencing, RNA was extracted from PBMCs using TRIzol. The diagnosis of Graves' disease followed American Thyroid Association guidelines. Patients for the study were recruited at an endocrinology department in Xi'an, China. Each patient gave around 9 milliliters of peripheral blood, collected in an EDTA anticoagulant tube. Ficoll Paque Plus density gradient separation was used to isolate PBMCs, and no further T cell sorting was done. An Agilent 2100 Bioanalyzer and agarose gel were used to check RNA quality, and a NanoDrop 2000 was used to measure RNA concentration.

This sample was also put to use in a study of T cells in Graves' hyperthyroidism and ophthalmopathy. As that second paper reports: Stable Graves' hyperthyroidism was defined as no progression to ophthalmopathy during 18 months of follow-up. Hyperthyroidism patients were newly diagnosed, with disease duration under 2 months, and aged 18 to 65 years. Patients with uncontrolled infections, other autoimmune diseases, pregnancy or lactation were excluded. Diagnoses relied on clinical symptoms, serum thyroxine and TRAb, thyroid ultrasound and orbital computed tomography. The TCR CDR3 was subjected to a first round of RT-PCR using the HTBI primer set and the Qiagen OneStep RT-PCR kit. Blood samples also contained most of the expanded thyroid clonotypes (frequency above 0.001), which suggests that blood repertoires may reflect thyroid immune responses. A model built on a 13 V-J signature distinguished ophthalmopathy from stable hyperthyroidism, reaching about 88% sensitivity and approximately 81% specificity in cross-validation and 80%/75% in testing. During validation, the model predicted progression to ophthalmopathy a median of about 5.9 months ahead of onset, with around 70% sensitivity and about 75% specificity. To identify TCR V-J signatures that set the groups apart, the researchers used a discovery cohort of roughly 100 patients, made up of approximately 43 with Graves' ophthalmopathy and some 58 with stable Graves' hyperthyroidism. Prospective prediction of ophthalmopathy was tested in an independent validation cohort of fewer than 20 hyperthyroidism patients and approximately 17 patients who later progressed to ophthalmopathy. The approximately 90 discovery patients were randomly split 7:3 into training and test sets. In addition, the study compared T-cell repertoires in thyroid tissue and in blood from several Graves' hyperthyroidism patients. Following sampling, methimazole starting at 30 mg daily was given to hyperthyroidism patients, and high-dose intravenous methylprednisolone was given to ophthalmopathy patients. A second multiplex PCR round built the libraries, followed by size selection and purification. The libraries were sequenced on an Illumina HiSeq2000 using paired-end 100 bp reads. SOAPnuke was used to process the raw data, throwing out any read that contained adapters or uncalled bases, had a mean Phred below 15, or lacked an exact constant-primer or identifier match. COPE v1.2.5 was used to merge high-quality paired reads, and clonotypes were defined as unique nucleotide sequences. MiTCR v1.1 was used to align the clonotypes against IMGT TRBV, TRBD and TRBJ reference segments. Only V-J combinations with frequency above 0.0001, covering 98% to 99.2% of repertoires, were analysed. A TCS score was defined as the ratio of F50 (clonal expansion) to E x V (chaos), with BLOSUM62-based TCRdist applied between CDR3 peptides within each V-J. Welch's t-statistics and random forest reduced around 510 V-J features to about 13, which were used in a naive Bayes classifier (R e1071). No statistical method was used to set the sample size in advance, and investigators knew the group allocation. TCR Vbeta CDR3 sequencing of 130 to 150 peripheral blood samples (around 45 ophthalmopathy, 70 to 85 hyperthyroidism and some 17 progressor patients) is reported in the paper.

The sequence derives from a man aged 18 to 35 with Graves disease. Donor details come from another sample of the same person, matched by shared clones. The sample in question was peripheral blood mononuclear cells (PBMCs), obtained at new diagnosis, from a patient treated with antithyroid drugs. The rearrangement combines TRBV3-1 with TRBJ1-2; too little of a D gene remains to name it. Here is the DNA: TGTGCCAGCAGCCGAGATTCGGGGTCCGCTGGCTACACCTTC. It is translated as CASSRDSGSAGYTF. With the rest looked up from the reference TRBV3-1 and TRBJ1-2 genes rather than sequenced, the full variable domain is DTAVSQTPKYLVTQMGNDKSIKCEQNLGHDTMYWYKQDSKKFLKIMFSYNNKELIINETVPNRFSPKSPDKAHLNLHINSLELGDSAVYFCASSRDSGSAGYTFGSGTRLTVV.